The subject of this entry is one T cell receptor (beta chain). This entry belongs to a study of blood T cell repertoires in COVID-19. Study background: Sources were T cells, B-cell-depleted T cells, or PBMCs; the material itself was cDNA or gDNA.

Participant-given clinical history determined each cohort assignment. Source study methods: Reference gene primer amplification gave nucleated cell count estimates. Profiling relied on immunoSEQ multiplex PCR, and the TCRdb table lists in-frame clones only, not all of them. Clonal size and the V and J genes are those of that table, whereas D and trimming came from the DNA. The sample yields 150,000 to 250,000 clones, 80% to 85% seen once. CDR1 is MGHRA and CDR2 is YSYEKL in the germline V gene. The CDR3 consists of 17 residues. Trimming shortened V by 3 bases and J by 9 bases, and 24 bases separated the two germline ends.

The sample comprised PBMCs or T cells enriched from blood (not recorded which). The TCR sequence derives from a man aged 35 to 55 who had recovered from COVID-19. The gene calls are TRBV4-1 and TRBJ2-1; possible D gene TRBD2, 6 bases. In DNA form, the CDR3 reads TGCGCCAGCAGCCAGGTACCCGGGACTCCTGTGGGCGGTGAGCAGTTCTTC. It is translated as CASSQVPGTPVGGEQFF.